The clone carrying this T cell receptor beta chain was seen more than once but under ten times. The antigen remains unidentified. The sample comes from a study of T-cell reconstitution after alpha-beta-depleted transplantation in children. Findings of the study overall: Surviving recipient cells, namely T cells and thymic progenitors, were the source of high day-60 TCRbeta diversity in some patients. There were reportedly several hundred expanded graft clones from which alpha-beta T cells came about two months after transplant. One year post-transplant, T-cell counts and diversity were largely derived from T cells produced anew.

Unique molecular identifiers tagged the TCRbeta library. TCRdb re-derived calls from the PCR reads in MiXCR, one entry per CDR3 protein. This table holds around 130,000 distinct CDR3 sequences, roughly 9.7% found once. V trimming: 3 bases; J trimming: 2 bases; junction bases outside the gene matches: 5. The CDR3 is made up of 16 amino acids. CDR1 and CDR2 (germline): SGHRS, YFSETQ. Here the sequenced sample was PBMCs, mostly from graft donor cells, taken 180 days after TCRalphabeta/CD19-depleted stem cell transplant. The sequence came from a girl in the first two years of life who had a stem cell transplant for combined immunodeficiency, so the T cells may come from the graft donor. The rearrangement uses TRBV5-1 and TRBJ2-3, with 11 bases fitting TRBD2. The CDR3 DNA reads as TGCGCCAGCAGCTCTACTAGCGGGGGACCCACAGATACGCAGTATTTT. Translating gives CASSSTSGGPTDTQYF.